The rows below give T cell receptor beta chains drawn from one sample of a study of beta chain features in type 1 diabetes. Method: immunoSEQ multiplex PCR; TCRdb's copy keeps in-frame clones and lacks some. Among 350,000 to 400,000 clones listed, around 12% were seen once. Input material: naive CD4+ T cells from blood. Receptors were obtained from a woman younger than 30 with type 1 diabetes. Both conserved end residues are part of each CDR3. D genes are given only for firm matches. Clone size is shown for a subset of rows, as once, few, many or a class of expanded clone.

abundance	d_gene	v_gene	j_gene	len	CDR3aa	CDR3nt
few	TRBD1	TRBV9	TRBJ1-6	14	CASSPGQYNSPLHF	TGTGCCAGCAGCCCGGGACAGTATAATTCACCCCTCCACTTT
few	.	TRBV4-3	TRBJ2-3	16	CASSLGGAQSTDTQYF	TGCGCCAGCAGCCTTGGAGGTGCCCAGTCCACAGATACGCAGTATTTT
.	.	TRBV7-2	TRBJ2-2	15	CASRVTFLKVGELFF	TGTGCCAGCAGGGTGACATTCCTAAAGGTCGGGGAGCTGTTTTTT
few	TRBD1	TRBV9	TRBJ1-4	14	CASSVATDRAKLFF	TGTGCCAGCAGCGTAGCGACGGACAGGGCAAAACTGTTTTTT
.	TRBD2	TRBV10-3	TRBJ2-7	12	CAIRAGAYEQYF	TGTGCCATCCGAGCGGGGGCCTACGAGCAGTACTTC
.	.	TRBV11-1	TRBJ2-7	14	CASSLLANSYEQYF	TGTGCCAGCAGCTTATTGGCCAACTCCTACGAGCAGTACTTC
few	.	TRBV20-1	TRBJ2-2	11	CSVAVTGELFF	TGCAGTGTGGCGGTCACCGGGGAGCTGTTTTTT
few	.	TRBV7-2	TRBJ2-7	14	CASSSVGGLREQYF	TGTGCCAGCAGCTCCGTGGGGGGGCTGAGGGAGCAGTACTTC
few	.	TRBV5-1	TRBJ2-5	13	CASSLEYQETQYF	TGCGCCAGCAGCTTAGAGTACCAAGAGACCCAGTACTTC
.	.	TRBV19	TRBJ2-6	17	CASSSTGGHSGANVLTF	TGTGCCAGTAGTTCAACGGGGGGCCATTCTGGGGCCAACGTCCTGACTTTC
few	TRBD1	TRBV30	TRBJ1-1	15	CAWKLQGATNTEAFF	TGTGCCTGGAAATTACAGGGGGCCACGAACACTGAAGCTTTCTTT